A single TCR beta chain is shown here with its context. What antigen it recognizes has not been identified. There are no base qualities to consult, and no much larger clone falls within one base. The entry originates in a study of shared clonotypes between healthy human individuals (TCRdb year 2020). Broadly, across the study: A few men and a couple of women, aged 18 to 49 years, made up the cohort. For each donor, three plates each were used for CD4 naive and CD4 memory, two plates were used for CD8 naive, and one plate was used for CD8 memory. To increase sequencing depth and limit assay-specific biases, different laboratories used diverse techniques to prepare libraries and sequence TCR repertoires. Leukapheresis yielded between about 0.8 and 8.9 billion PBMCs per donor. The study deeply sequenced blood TCR repertoires of five healthy adults to estimate repertoire size and the extent of clonotype sharing between individuals.

Results the study describes overall, beyond this receptor: Sampling was limited to blood, and TCR repertoires in tissue likely differ from TCR repertoires in blood. The small number of donors limited the genetic and exposure-history diversity represented. Around 5% of naive CD4, 3.5% of naive CD8, about 2.5% of memory CD4, and 0.4% of memory CD8 clonotypes were shared across a few donors. Pairwise subsampling indicated that sequencing depth was expected to affect the degree of clonotype sharing among donors. Estimated clonotype richness was generally larger for naive than for memory subsets. Clonotypes shared by all four sorted-subset donors showed higher generation probabilities than non-shared clonotypes. Rarefaction of sorted-subset datasets indicated incomplete sequencing despite the large sequencing depth.

The CDR3 starts with the cysteine, ends with the phenylalanine, and has 15 residues. The sequence is cut down to CDR3 DNA, 45 bases in frame from base 1. Trimming removed 0 bases from V and 0 bases from J, leaving 10 bases between the germline ends. Taken from the germline V gene (reference sequence), the CDR1 and CDR2 loops are SGHNT and YYREEE. Using the deep immunoSEQ assay, TCR CDR3 regions were amplified from genomic DNA by multiplex PCR. Genomic DNA extracted from each cell subset was distributed evenly over all wells of several immunoSEQ 96-well plates, and each plate served as one replicate. For sorted subsets, each replicate PCR was loaded with around 220 ng genomic DNA, equivalent to some 31,000 T cell genomes. The purified libraries were quantified using a Qubit 3.0 fluorometer, sized with a Bioanalyzer 2100, and then quantified again using the KAPA Library Quantification kit. Each immunoSEQ 96-well plate was sequenced on its own single-read 150-cycle Illumina NextSeq 550 flow cell. The paper's data handling went like this. The immunoSEQ output contained only junctional sequences without quality scores, so filtering could not match that applied to full-length reads. Sequences were annotated with PyIR, a Python wrapper for IgBLAST v1.9, using IMGT germline references to assign V/J genes and CDR3. Any read was removed if the V/J assignment was weak (E-value above 1e-6), the CDR3 was missing, or the read contained stop codons, out-of-frame junctions, or ambiguous translated residues. V3J clonotypes were defined as sequences sharing the same inferred V gene, J gene, and CDR3 amino acid sequence. To compute the percentage overlap between repertoires, the number of shared unique clonotypes was divided by the size of the smaller repertoire. Three approaches were used to assess repertoire richness: RTK rarefaction, the Chao1 estimator, and Recon v2.1 estimates of unobserved clonotypes. Generation probabilities were computed with OLGA for all TCRbeta clonotypes obtained by the gDNA method from several donors. TCRdb holds this immuneACCESS table with in-frame rearrangements only. Some clones are missing; in checked studies, unresolved V genes explain under half, and the rest has no known cause. V and J calls and clone size follow that table, whereas D and trimming were derived from the DNA. The sample has roughly 2.5 million clones on record, approximately 92% of them singletons. The ten largest clones capture 0.14% of the sample.

Donors were healthy HIV-negative adults with no recently reported acute infections or vaccinations. Only Caucasian adults living in Nashville, Tennessee, USA were represented among the donors. CD4+ T cells were enriched by magnetic negative selection, after which naive cells were positively selected on CD45RA and the negative fraction was taken as the memory subset. Blood was obtained by leukapheresis, after which PBMCs were separated by Ficoll-Histopaque density gradient centrifugation and cryopreserved in liquid nitrogen vapor phase. Purity and quantity of every magnetically sorted T cell population were checked by analytical flow cytometry. Each sorted fraction had its genomic DNA isolated and then quantified by UV absorbance on a Nanodrop 2000c.

The rearrangement joined TRBV5-4 to TRBJ2-7; a weak D assignment points to TRBD1 (6 bases agree). This sequence was found in a young man in good health. The sample taken for sequencing was naive CD4+ T cells sorted from blood. What the cell subset or site label conveys for this sample: CD45RA+ positively selected. The nucleotide sequence reads as follows: TGTGCCAGCAGCTTGGGAACAGGGCTCTCCTACGAGCAGTACTTC. Translated, it reads CASSLGTGLSYEQYF.